This T cell receptor beta chain comes out of a study of blood T cells in healthy people across ages. General study points: Older individuals had lower TCR beta diversity per million T cells (the decline was roughly linear).

A second PCR, run for roughly 7 to 12 cycles, used a sample-barcoded 5' primer plus a J-beta primer mix. Samples each returned at least 3 million CDR3-containing paired-end reads. MiXCR was run by TCRdb on the 5' RACE reads, yielding one entry per CDR3 protein. The sample yields 1.5 million to 2 million distinct CDR3 sequences, less than 50% seen once. In terms of origin and age, donors were healthy Caucasian individuals from Russia aged 6 to 90. A minimum of 5 micrograms of total RNA was extracted per sample. The CDR3 extends over 15 amino acids. V shed 1 base and J 4 bases; nucleotides not matched to a gene: 7. Germline V gene sequence: CDR1 DFQATT, CDR2 SNEGSKA (reference sequence). About this clonotype: What it binds is unknown.

The rearrangement links TRBV20-1 to TRBJ1-2; 9 bases fit TRBD1. Sequencing was done on a sample of blood. This TCR was sampled from a middle-aged woman in good health. The CDR3 DNA sequence: TGCAGTGCTAGAGCGCTACAGGGGGCTGGCTATGGCTACACCTTC. It is translated as CSARALQGAGYGYTF.